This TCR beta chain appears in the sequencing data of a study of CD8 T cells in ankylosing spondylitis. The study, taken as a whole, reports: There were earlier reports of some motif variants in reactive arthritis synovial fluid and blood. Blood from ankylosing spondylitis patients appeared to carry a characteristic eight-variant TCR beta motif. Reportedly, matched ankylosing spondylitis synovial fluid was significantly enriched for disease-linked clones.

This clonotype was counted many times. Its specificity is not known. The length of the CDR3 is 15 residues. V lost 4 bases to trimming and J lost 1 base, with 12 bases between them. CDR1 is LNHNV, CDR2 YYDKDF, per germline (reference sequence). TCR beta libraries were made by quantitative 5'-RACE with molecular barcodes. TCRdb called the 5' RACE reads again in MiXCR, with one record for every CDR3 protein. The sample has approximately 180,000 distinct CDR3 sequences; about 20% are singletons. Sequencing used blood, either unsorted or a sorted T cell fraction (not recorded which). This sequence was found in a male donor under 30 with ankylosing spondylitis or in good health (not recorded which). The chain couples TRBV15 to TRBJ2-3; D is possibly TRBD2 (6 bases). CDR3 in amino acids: CATSIRELGTDTQYF. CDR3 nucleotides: TGTGCCACCAGCATCCGGGAGCTAGGCACAGATACGCAGTATTTT.